This is a list of T cell receptor beta chains from one sample in a study of blood T cell repertoires in COVID-19. The assay was immunoSEQ multiplex PCR, and TCRdb's table has in-frame clones only and misses some. Of 250,000 to 300,000 clones listed, roughly 85% are singletons. The specimen was peripheral blood. Receptor source: a man aged 50 to 59 with active or convalescent COVID-19. Both conserved end residues are part of each CDR3. A D gene is named only where the DNA matches it firmly. Only some rows state a clone size, as once, few, many or a class for expanded clones.

CDR3 protein | CDR3 DNA | D gene | J gene | clone size | V gene
CASSLAGSGNEQFF | TGTGCCAGCAGCTTAGCAGGATCGGGCAATGAGCAGTTCTTC | NA | TRBJ2-1 | few | TRBV7-8
CASSIGPWGQGARDDYGYTF | TGTGCCAGTAGTATAGGCCCGTGGGGACAGGGGGCTCGTGATGATTATGGCTACACCTTC | TRBD1 | TRBJ1-2 | few | TRBV19
CATSRPTGESYNEQFF | TGTGCCACCAGCAGACCGACAGGGGAGTCCTACAATGAGCAGTTCTTC | TRBD1 | TRBJ2-1 | NA | TRBV15
CSGVRGRDEQYF | TGCAGCGGAGTCAGGGGTCGAGACGAGCAGTACTTC | NA | TRBJ2-7 | NA | TRBV29-1
CASTSSYNSPLHF | TGTGCCAGCACGAGCTCCTATAATTCACCCCTCCACTTT | NA | TRBJ1-6 | NA | TRBV6-5
CASSLVGGAQYF | TGTGCCAGCAGCTTGGTGGGGGGGGCCCAGTACTTC | TRBD2 | TRBJ2-5 | NA | TRBV7-9
CSASVLGQGNMNTEAFF | TGCAGTGCTAGTGTCCTGGGACAGGGAAACATGAACACTGAAGCTTTCTTT | TRBD1 | TRBJ1-1 | NA | TRBV20-1
CASSIVVTANYGYTF | TGTGCCAGTAGTATAGTCGTGACAGCGAACTATGGCTACACCTTC | NA | TRBJ1-2 | NA | TRBV19
CAWREGTAGNTIYF | TGTGCCTGGAGGGAAGGGACAGCTGGAAACACCATATATTTT | TRBD1 | TRBJ1-3 | NA | TRBV30
CASSYAGGELNEQFF | TGTGCCAGTAGTTACGCAGGGGGAGAGTTAAATGAGCAGTTCTTC | TRBD1 | TRBJ2-1 | NA | TRBV19
CASSMGDDRNTEAFF | TGCGCCAGCAGCATGGGTGATGACAGGAACACTGAAGCTTTCTTT | NA | TRBJ1-1 | NA | TRBV5-1
CASSSQGATNEKLFF | TGTGCCAGCAGCTCGCAGGGGGCAACTAATGAAAAACTGTTTTTT | TRBD1 | TRBJ1-4 | NA | TRBV7-2
CATSRDRSEQYF | TGTGCCACCAGCAGAGACCGGAGCGAGCAGTACTTC | NA | TRBJ2-7 | once | TRBV15
CASSEEEAGTLFF | TGTGCCAGCAGTGAAGAAGAGGCCGGAACCCTGTTTTTT | NA | TRBJ1-4 | NA | TRBV6-1
CASSQRPWQGRYKNIQYF | TGTGCCAGCAGCCAAAGGCCCTGGCAAGGGAGATACAAAAACATTCAGTACTTC | NA | TRBJ2-4 | NA | TRBV3-1/TRBV3-2
CASYREGNEAFF | TGTGCCTCCTACCGGGAGGGGAATGAAGCTTTCTTT | NA | TRBJ1-1 | once | TRBV6-5
CATSERDQPQHF | TGTGCCACCAGTGAGCGGGATCAGCCCCAGCATTTT | NA | TRBJ1-5 | NA | TRBV24-1
CASSPTPSTYEQYF | TGTGCCAGCAGCCCCACACCCAGTACCTACGAGCAGTACTTC | NA | TRBJ2-7 | NA | TRBV5-6
CATSPRGTSGRGNEQFF | TGTGCCACCAGCCCCCGAGGGACTAGCGGGAGGGGGAATGAGCAGTTCTTC | TRBD2 | TRBJ2-1 | NA | TRBV15
CASSQDPGLAGDTQYF | TGTGCCAGCAGCCAAGATCCGGGACTAGCGGGAGATACGCAGTATTTT | TRBD2 | TRBJ2-3 | NA | TRBV4-2
CASSYSGLLNTEAFF | TGTGCCAGCAGTTACTCCGGGTTACTGAACACTGAAGCTTTCTTT | NA | TRBJ1-1 | NA | TRBV6-5
CASTSGASGTGSYGYTF | TGTGCCAGCACGTCCGGAGCTTCCGGGACAGGGTCTTATGGCTACACCTTC | TRBD1 | TRBJ1-2 | NA | TRBV28
CASRWALSGNTIYF | TGTGCCAGCAGATGGGCCCTCTCTGGAAACACCATATATTTT | NA | TRBJ1-3 | NA | TRBV7-9
CASSHGDRGMYTEAFF | TGTGCCAGCAGCCATGGGGACAGGGGGATGTACACTGAAGCTTTCTTT | TRBD1 | TRBJ1-1 | NA | TRBV7-9